This T cell receptor beta chain emerged from a study of blood T cell repertoires in COVID-19. Study summary: Acute and convalescent COVID-19 samples came from the United States, Italy and Spain. T cells, B-cell-depleted T cells, or PBMCs provided the cDNA or gDNA that served as material.

Original handling: It was from reference gene primer amplification that nucleated cell counts were estimated. Assay used: immunoSEQ multiplex PCR; TCRdb lists only in-frame clones, some missing. V, J and clone size were drawn from that table, and D and trimming were deduced from the DNA. The repertoire has some 72,000 clones, about 89% of them found once; the top ten carry less than 0.65%. Trimming pared 3 bases from V and 9 bases from J, leaving 9 bases between. The germline CDR1 and CDR2 sequences are MNHEY and SMNVEV (reference sequence). The length of the CDR3 is 13 residues. The sequenced sample consisted of peripheral blood. The V and J genes are TRBV27 and TRBJ1-6; the D gene is possibly TRBD1 (5 bases). This sequence originates from a man in his 60s with acute or convalescent COVID-19. CDR3 DNA sequence: TGTGCCAGCAGTTTCGGGGGTACTTCACCCCTCCACTTT. Protein sequence: CASSFGGTSPLHF.